This record concerns one TCR beta chain sequence. What it binds is not known. This sample stems from a study of graft-versus-host responses after intestinal transplantation. About the research overall: Grafts were multivisceral, liver-intestinal, or isolated intestinal. Notes on the study in general: GvH clone levels peaked in circulation, and this peak was associated with early post-transplant HvG declines.

The method was immunoSEQ multiplex PCR; TCRdb's version includes in-frame clones alone and lacks a portion of them. The sample has more than 9,500 clones, 70% to 75% seen once; the top ten hold 4.3%. Intraepithelial and lamina propria lymphocytes were released after the graft tissue was processed. CDR3 length: 14 amino acids. The V and J ends lost 0 bases and 7 bases respectively, with 11 bases between them. The germline V gene encodes CDR1 SGHDT and CDR2 YYEEEE. The starting material was ileum tissue, obtained about 140 days after intestinal transplantation. The TCR comes from a human patient who received an intestinal transplant, so some T cells may come from the graft donor. V usage is TRBV5-6 and J usage is TRBJ1-5; a possible D gene is TRBD1 (6 bases). DNA of the CDR3: TGTGCCAGCAGCTTGGCGGGGACAATACAGCCCCAGCATTTT. Translation: CASSLAGTIQPQHF.